The 32 T cell receptor beta chains reported below all come from one sample, sequenced in a study of response to subunit inactivated influenza vaccine (dated 2018 in TCRdb). Library generation was performed with RT-PCR. The run used an Illumina HiSeq 2500. Using fastp at Q25 and MiXCR, TCRdb reprocessed the public reads and kept productive beta chains. CDR3 protein sequences are deduplicated, and each keeps its most common genes and DNA. In all, the sample holds 300,000 to 350,000 distinct CDR3 sequences, and just over 20% of those were seen once. Of the sample, around 9.6% is held by the ten largest clones. Specimen: PBMCs from blood, collected approximately 22 months after vaccination. These TCRs come from a man aged 50-75 years who received an inactivated influenza vaccine. Donor details come from another sample of the same person, matched by shared clones.

This sequence joins TRBV4-3 and TRBJ1-2; D is unresolved. Trimming took off 3 bases at V and 5 bases at J, with 10 bases between the two ends. In germline, CDR1 is LGHNA, CDR2 YSLEER. There are 13 residues in the CDR3. The CDR3 loop reads CASSQASTYGYTF. The CDR3 DNA follows: TGCGCCAGCAGCCAGGCCAGCACGTATGGCTACACCTTC.

This clonotype showed up many times. The chain has TRBV5-1 and TRBJ2-7, with D possibly TRBD2 on 6 matching bases. This CDR3 is 15 amino acids long. V dropped 4 bases and J dropped 0 bases, with 14 bases sitting between them. In germline, CDR1 is SGHRS, CDR2 YFSETQ. CDR3 nucleotides: TGCGCCAGCAGCCCGGGGACCGGGAGCTCCTACGAGCAGTACTTC. Translated: CASSPGTGSSYEQYF.

The chain links TRBV10-3 to TRBJ1-2; 11 nucleotides match TRBD1. The V segment lost 4 bases and the J segment 8 bases; nucleotides outside the gene matches: 6. Looked up from germline, CDR1 is ENHRY and CDR2 is SYGVKD. The CDR3 covers 14 residues. The CDR3 DNA follows: TGTGCCATCAGTGGCGGACAGGGGGCTGGGGGCTACACCTTC. Encoded protein: CAISGGQGAGGYTF.

In its sample, this clonotype was seen a few times. This sequence joins TRBV7-8 and TRBJ2-2; possibly TRBD2 for D (5 bases). The CDR3 has 16 amino acids. The V and J ends lost 2 bases and 1 base respectively, with 11 bases between them. The germline gives CDR1 SGHVS, CDR2 FQNEAQ. CDR3 protein: CASSLYPGLNTGELFF. Written as DNA, the CDR3 is TGTGCCAGCAGCTTATACCCGGGATTGAACACCGGGGAGCTGTTTTTT.

This clonotype was counted many times. The genes are TRBV5-4 and TRBJ1-1; D call uncertain. The CDR3 is 15 residues long. Germline-derived CDR1 and CDR2 are SGHNT and YYREEE (reference sequence). V was pared by 2 bases and J by 0 bases, with 11 bases between. The CDR3, as DNA: TGTGCCAGCAGCTTTGCCTCGGTCGTGAACACTGAAGCTTTCTTT. It specifies CASSFASVVNTEAFF.

The chain employs TRBV7-9 and TRBJ2-3; D remains unclear. V was shortened by 5 bases and J by 4 bases, with 19 bases between the two germline ends. This CDR3 region has 16 residues. Germline CDR1 and CDR2: SEHNR and FQNEAQ (reference sequence). CDR3 sequence reads: CASSVTIRPAADTQYF. CDR3 in DNA: TGTGCCAGCAGCGTTACTATACGACCGGCGGCAGATACGCAGTATTTT.

This clonotype was counted at least ten times. The V and J genes are TRBV5-6 and TRBJ1-1, with D hard to call. Trimming took 3 bases from V and 5 from J, leaving 8 bases between them. CDR1 and CDR2 from the germline V gene are SGHDT and YYEEEE. This CDR3 has 12 residues. This chain's CDR3 is CASSSQATEAFF. CDR3 sequence (DNA): TGTGCCAGCAGCTCCCAGGCAACTGAAGCTTTCTTT.

This clonotype was picked up a small number of times. The V gene is TRBV20-1, the J gene TRBJ1-1, with D maybe TRBD1 (6 bases). V lost 0 bases to trimming and J lost 2 bases, with 13 bases between them. Germline V gene sequence: CDR1 DFQATT, CDR2 SNEGSKA (reference sequence). The CDR3 extends over 15 amino acids. CDR3 bases: TGCAGTGCTAGAGATTATACAGGGCCAAACACTGAAGCTTTCTTT. Amino acid sequence: CSARDYTGPNTEAFF.

This clonotype has more than one count but fewer than ten. The chain combines TRBV6-1 with TRBJ2-2; 9 nucleotides line up with TRBD1. V shed 6 bases, J shed 1 base, and the junction held 3 bases outside the gene matches. The CDR3 sequence is 15 residues long. Germline assignment: CDR1 MNHNS and CDR2 SASEGT. CDR3 DNA sequence: TGTGCCAGCAGCAGACAGGGGGTGAACACCGGGGAGCTGTTTTTT. This gives the protein CASSRQGVNTGELFF.

A few counts support this clonotype. V and J are TRBV3-1 and TRBJ2-1, with unresolved D. CDR3 size: 13 residues. The V end was cut by 0 bases, the J end by 5 bases, with 5 bases between. From germline, CDR1 is LGHDT and CDR2 YNNKEL (reference sequence). The CDR3 sequence: CASSQDADNEQFF. For the CDR3, the DNA is TGTGCCAGCAGCCAAGATGCGGACAATGAGCAGTTCTTC.

This clonotype was seen only a few times. The gene calls are TRBV18 and TRBJ1-2; a weak D match, TRBD1 (5 bases). V lost 3 bases and J 7 bases, leaving 15 bases between the germline ends. Germline CDR1 reads KGHSH; CDR2 reads LQKENI. The CDR3 runs to 14 residues. CDR3 in amino acids: CASSPGQAPGGYTF. Here the CDR3 DNA reads TGTGCCAGCTCACCGGGGCAGGCCCCCGGTGGCTACACCTTC.

This clonotype was counted a few times. This rearrangement joins TRBV23-1 to TRBJ1-1; TRBD1 might be the D (5 bases). TRBV23-1 is an ORF, and what it does is uncertain. CDR3 length equals 16 residues. Between the trimmed V and J ends, which lost 4 bases and 0 bases, there was a span of 15 bases. CDR3 residues: CASSRPSDRMNTEAFF. The CDR3, as DNA: TGCGCCAGCAGTCGCCCCAGCGACAGAATGAACACTGAAGCTTTCTTT.

This clonotype was observed a handful of times. The chain carries TRBV6-5 and TRBJ2-3; 7 bases align to TRBD1. Germline V gene sequence: CDR1 MNHEY, CDR2 SVGAGI. Germline trimming cut 2 bases from V and 6 bases from J; bases unmatched to any gene: 5. The CDR3 has 14 amino acids. CDR3 residues: CASSYRGRKDTQYF. CDR3 in DNA: TGTGCCAGCAGTTACAGGGGGCGCAAGGATACGCAGTATTTT.

This clonotype was counted only a few times. V usage is TRBV28 and J usage is TRBJ2-1; possibly TRBD1 for D (5 bases). This CDR3 spans 13 amino acids. Between the trimmed V and J ends, which lost 7 bases and 4 bases, there was a span of 11 bases. Germline V lookup: CDR1 MDHEN, CDR2 SYDVKM. For the CDR3, the DNA is TGTGCCAGCAAAGACAGTGGGTACAATGAGCAGTTCTTC. It specifies CASKDSGYNEQFF.

The table lists this clonotype with a few counts. The J gene is TRBJ2-2, the V gene TRBV14; no firm D call. Deletions cut 3 bases from V and 10 bases from J, with 6 bases between. Germline CDR1 SGHDN, CDR2 FVKESK. The CDR3 spans 11 residues. CDR3 in DNA: TGTGCCAGCAGCCATGGGGTGGAGCTGTTTTTT. Its translation is CASSHGVELFF. The complete variable domain, with remaining parts taken from reference TRBV14 and TRBJ2-2, reads EAGVTQFPSHSVIEKGQTVTLRCDPISGHDNLYWYRRVMGKEIKFLLHFVKESKQDESGMPNNRFLAERTGGTYSTLKVQPAELEDSGVYFCASSHGVELFFGEGSRLTVL.

For this clonotype: Compared with germline, one end of the junction differs, possibly owing to a read error. The rearrangement links TRBV2 to TRBJ1-6, with no clear D. This CDR3 has 16 residues. Germline V gene lookup returns CDR1 SNHLY and CDR2 FYNNEI. The CDR3 DNA follows: TGTGCCAGCACCCCGACGGGGAGCTCCTATAATTCACACCTCCACTTT. Protein: CASTPTGSSYNSHLHF.

This clonotype was seen repeatedly, ten times or more. The V and J genes are TRBV7-2 and TRBJ1-1, with 10 bases identical to TRBD1. This CDR3 has 12 amino acids. V shed 3 bases and J 11 bases; nucleotides not matched to a gene: 3. Germline assignment: CDR1 SGHTA and CDR2 FQGNSA. CDR3 sequence: CASSLDRGTAFF. The CDR3 DNA is TGTGCCAGCAGCTTGGACAGGGGGACGGCTTTCTTT.

The V gene is TRBV19, the J gene TRBJ1-1, with unresolved D. This CDR3 is 16 amino acids long. CDR1 and CDR2 from the germline V gene are LNHDA and SQIVND (reference sequence). The ends were cut back, 3 bases at V and 0 bases at J, with 14 bases in the middle. The CDR3 region has the DNA TGTGCCAGTAGTATTGTATCTCGGGGATTGAACACTGAAGCTTTCTTT. It encodes CASSIVSRGLNTEAFF. The entire variable domain, with the rest obtained from reference TRBV19 and TRBJ1-1, is as follows: DGGITQSPKYLFRKEGQNVTLSCEQNLNHDAMYWYRQDPGQGLRLIYYSQIVNDFQKGDIAEGYSVSREKKESFPLTVTSAQKNPTAFYLCASSIVSRGLNTEAFFGQGTRLTVV.

This clonotype appeared a few times. The chain has TRBV18 and TRBJ1-5; tentative D call: TRBD1 (6 bases). The CDR3 covers 13 residues. CDR1 KGHSH and CDR2 LQKENI come from the germline V gene. The V and J ends lost 6 bases and 1 base respectively, with 7 bases between them. The CDR3 nucleotides read TGTGCCAGCTCCGGGACAAGCAATCAGCCCCAGCATTTT. Encoded protein: CASSGTSNQPQHF.

The chain combines TRBV10-3 with TRBJ1-2, with 7 bases identical to TRBD1. V lost 6 bases, J lost 0 bases, and 7 bases stayed unmatched. The germline V gene encodes CDR1 ENHRY and CDR2 SYGVKD. The CDR3 extends over 15 amino acids. CDR3 DNA sequence: TGTGCCATCAGGACCGGGACAGTCACTAACTATGGCTACACCTTC. This codes for CAIRTGTVTNYGYTF.

The chain joins TRBV11-2 to TRBJ2-3, with 13 bases that match TRBD2. The CDR3 contains 16 residues. CDR1 is SGHAT and CDR2 is FQNNGV in the germline V gene. The V and J ends lost 5 bases and 2 bases, in that order; junction bases with no gene match: 4. The DNA of the CDR3 is TGTGCCAGCAGCCCCGGGACTAGCGGGAACACAGATACGCAGTATTTT. As protein: CASSPGTSGNTDTQYF.

The rearrangement links TRBV29-1 to TRBJ2-1, with 10 nucleotides matching TRBD1. In germline, CDR1 is SQVTM, CDR2 ANQGSEA. The CDR3 totals 16 residues. The V and J ends lost 0 bases and 4 bases, in that order; junction bases with no gene match: 6. The CDR3 loop is CSVEDTRDRGYNEQFF. In DNA, the CDR3 is TGCAGCGTTGAAGATACCCGGGACAGGGGATACAATGAGCAGTTCTTC.

Ten or more counts support this clonotype. This sequence joins TRBV4-3 and TRBJ2-4; a possible D gene is TRBD1 (5 bases). V was cut by 4 bases and J by 0 bases, with 16 bases left in between. There are 17 residues in the CDR3. The germline CDR1 and CDR2 sequences are LGHNA and YSLEER. The CDR3, as DNA: TGCGCCAGCAGCCGGGGCGGTGCAGCGACAGCCAAAAACATTCAGTACTTC. Protein sequence: CASSRGGAATAKNIQYF.

The CDR3 nucleotides are TGTGCCAGCAGCCCGTCGGAGCGGACAAACACCGGGGAGCTGTTTTTT. Translated: CASSPSERTNTGELFF. V gene TRBV7-2 combines with J gene TRBJ2-2, with D perhaps being TRBD1 or TRBD2 (5 bases each). Per the germline V gene, CDR1 is SGHTA and CDR2 is FQGNSA. CDR3 length equals 16 residues. V was pared by 5 bases and J by 2 bases, with 15 bases between.

The rearrangement joins TRBV4-3 to TRBJ1-3; D may be TRBD1 (5 bases). The CDR3 spans 16 residues. The germline V gene has CDR1 LGHNA and CDR2 YSLEER. V was pared by 4 bases and J by 3 bases, with 16 bases between. For the CDR3, the DNA is TGCGCCAGCAGCCCTAACAGAGCGGGGGTTGGAAACACCATATATTTT. It is translated as CASSPNRAGVGNTIYF.

The rearrangement uses TRBV4-1 and TRBJ1-1; 8 bases line up with TRBD1. The CDR3 sequence is 18 residues long. Germline loops: CDR1 MGHRA, CDR2 YSYEKL. The trim removed 0 bases at V and 1 base at J, leaving 10 bases unmatched. CDR3 loop: CASSQDPDRELGNTEAFF. The DNA of the CDR3 is TGCGCCAGCAGCCAAGACCCGGACAGGGAGTTAGGGAACACTGAAGCTTTCTTT.

The chain employs TRBV20-1 and TRBJ2-5; no definite D call. This CDR3 has 10 residues. V lost 0 bases and J 14 bases, leaving 10 bases between the germline ends. The germline V gene encodes CDR1 DFQATT and CDR2 SNEGSKA (reference sequence). CDR3: CSAREMSLYF. The CDR3 DNA is TGCAGTGCTAGAGAAATGTCCCTTTACTTC.

The J gene is TRBJ1-2, the V gene TRBV4-2; tentative D call: TRBD1 (6 bases). CDR3 length equals 16 residues. Germline assignment: CDR1 LGHNA and CDR2 YNFKEQ. Trimming removed 0 bases at V and 3 bases at J, with 14 bases between. This CDR3 reads CASSQDRGTPYYGYTF. The CDR3, as DNA: TGTGCCAGCAGCCAAGATCGGGGGACACCCTACTATGGCTACACCTTC.

In its sample, this clonotype was seen a few times. The chain has TRBV2 and TRBJ1-1, with D possibly matching TRBD1 (5 bases). The CDR3 has 13 residues. Germline loops: CDR1 SNHLY, CDR2 FYNNEI. V lost 5 bases to trimming and J lost 7 bases, with 14 bases between them. The DNA for the CDR3 is TGTGCCAGCAGTCCCCGGTTGGGGGATGAAGCTTTCTTT. It yields the protein CASSPRLGDEAFF.

J is TRBJ2-7 and V is TRBV4-1; no clear D. CDR3 length equals 13 residues. Germline V gives CDR1 MGHRA, CDR2 YSYEKL. The V and J ends lost 4 bases and 4 bases respectively, with 11 bases between them. The CDR3 nucleotides read TGCGCCAGCAGCCTCAGACACGATTACGAGCAGTACTTC. Amino acids: CASSLRHDYEQYF.

The chain uses TRBV10-3 and TRBJ2-5; D might be TRBD2 (6 bases). The CDR3 length is 15 residues. The germline V gene has CDR1 ENHRY and CDR2 SYGVKD. V lost 2 bases and J 2 bases, leaving 12 bases between the germline ends. CDR3 region: CAISEDGSWQETQYF. The CDR3 nucleotides read TGTGCCATCAGTGAGGACGGGAGCTGGCAAGAGACCCAGTACTTC.

This clonotype was detected only a few times. The chain has TRBV6-1 and TRBJ2-3; D perhaps matches TRBD2 (6 bases). Per germline, CDR1 MNHNS and CDR2 SASEGT. The CDR3 totals 15 residues. V lost 8 bases, J lost 4 bases, and 19 bases lay in between. CDR3 protein: CASSSGGVIADTQYF. The CDR3 DNA follows: TGTGCCAGCTCCTCTGGCGGGGTCATAGCAGATACGCAGTATTTT.